The 30 T cell receptor beta chains reported below all come from one sample, sequenced in a study of blood T cell repertoires in COVID-19. The protocol was immunoSEQ multiplex PCR, while the TCRdb copy is restricted to in-frame clones and leaves out a portion. There are roughly 84,000 clones in the sample; 70% to 90% occur only once, and 18% lies in the top ten. Material: peripheral blood. The origin of the receptors is an older man with active or convalescent COVID-19.

This clone was counted between two and nine times. The chain has TRBV2 and TRBJ2-3; 8 bases match TRBD2. In germline, CDR1 is SNHLY, CDR2 FYNNEI. The length of the CDR3 is 15 residues. The trim removed 4 bases at V and 3 bases at J, leaving 6 bases unmatched. Here the CDR3 DNA reads TGTGCCAGCAGTGGAGGTAGCGGGGAAACAGATACGCAGTATTTT. Its translation: CASSGGSGETDTQYF. Variable domain in full (rest from reference TRBV2 and TRBJ2-3): EPEVTQTPSHQVTQMGQEVILRCVPISNHLYFYWYRQILGQKVEFLVSFYNNEISEKSEIFDDQFSVERPDGSNFTLKIRSTKLEDSAMYFCASSGGSGETDTQYFGPGTRLTVL.

The rearrangement uses TRBV20-1 and TRBJ2-7; no clear D. Germline-derived CDR1 and CDR2 are DFQATT and SNEGSKA (reference sequence). V was trimmed by 3 bases and J by 2 bases, leaving 5 bases between them. The CDR3 runs to 11 residues. The CDR3 DNA is TGCAGTGCTAGTACTCCCTACGAGCAGTACGTC. The encoded protein is CSASTPYEQYV.

This clone was counted a single time. The J gene is TRBJ1-4, the V gene TRBV19; TRBD1 might be the D (6 bases). The V end was cut by 2 bases, the J end by 2 bases, with 12 bases between. In germline, CDR1 is LNHDA, CDR2 SQIVND (reference sequence). This CDR3 has 16 residues. The CDR3 DNA follows: TGTGCCAGTAGTATAACTGGGAGGGGGACTAATGAAAAACTGTTTTTT. It codes for CASSITGRGTNEKLFF. The full variable domain, completed using reference TRBV19 and TRBJ1-4, is DGGITQSPKYLFRKEGQNVTLSCEQNLNHDAMYWYRQDPGQGLRLIYYSQIVNDFQKGDIAEGYSVSREKKESFPLTVTSAQKNPTAFYLCASSITGRGTNEKLFFGSGTQLSVL.

The chain recombines TRBV18 with TRBJ1-2; 11 positions match TRBD1. The junction had 3 bases not matched to a gene; V was cut back by 3 bases and J by 6 bases. This CDR3 has 14 residues. The germline gives CDR1 KGHSH, CDR2 LQKENI. The CDR3 nucleotides are TGTGCCAGCTCACCGGACAGGGGGCTCGATGGCTACACCTTC. It codes for CASSPDRGLDGYTF.

The chain couples TRBV21-1 to TRBJ1-1. TRBV21-1 is listed as a pseudogene. The length of the CDR3 is 15 residues. CDR3: CASSKVPSENTEAFF. Here the CDR3 DNA reads TGTGCCAGCAGCAAAGTTCCCAGCGAGAACACTGAAGCTTTCTTT.

This clone appeared once. The gene calls are TRBV24-1 and TRBJ1-2; D remains ambiguous. This CDR3 comprises 13 residues. The V gene's germline CDR1 is KGHDR and CDR2 SFDVKD. Between the trimmed V and J ends, which lost 5 bases and 6 bases, there was a span of 12 bases. The CDR3 DNA reads TGTGCCACCAGTGTATCTCACGGGGATGGCTACACCTTC. It translates to CATSVSHGDGYTF.

This sequence joins TRBV11-2 and TRBJ1-2; D possibly corresponds to TRBD1 (5 bases). The CDR3 is 13 residues long. Germline CDR1 and CDR2: SGHAT and FQNNGV. V was clipped by 5 bases and J by 5 bases, with 12 bases between them. The CDR3 nucleotides read TGTGCCAGCAGCCTGGGACTGACTTATGGCTACACCTTC. Translation gives CASSLGLTYGYTF.

This clone appeared once. The V and J genes are TRBV28 and TRBJ1-5; TRBD1 matches at 10 bases. CDR1 is MDHEN and CDR2 is SYDVKM in the germline V gene. The CDR3 runs 14 residues. V gave up 7 bases and J gave up 9 bases; unmatched junction bases: 9. This CDR3 is CASIRDRGLGPQHF. The CDR3 region has the DNA TGTGCCAGCATCCGGGACAGGGGCTTAGGGCCCCAGCATTTT.

The chain employs TRBV12-5 and TRBJ2-1; D is uncertain. The CDR3 spans 14 residues. The ends were cut back, 3 bases at V and 0 bases at J, with 6 bases in the middle. Germline lookup yields CDR1 LGHNT and CDR2 FRNRAP. CDR3 sequence reads: CASGLESSYNEQFF. CDR3 nucleotides: TGTGCTAGTGGTTTAGAGAGCTCCTACAATGAGCAGTTCTTC.

This sequence joins TRBV5-4 and TRBJ2-2, with D perhaps matching TRBD2 (5 bases). The germline V gene encodes CDR1 SGHNT and CDR2 YYREEE (reference sequence). This CDR3 is 14 amino acids long. V was shortened by 4 bases and J by 6 bases, with 13 bases between the two germline ends. The CDR3 region is CASSPIEGPGELFF. CDR3 DNA: TGTGCCAGCAGCCCAATCGAGGGCCCCGGGGAGCTGTTTTTT.

The chain has TRBV7-3 and TRBJ1-3; D gene ambiguous. Germline V gene data show CDR1 as SGHTA and CDR2 as FQGTGA. V gave up 2 bases and J gave up 0 bases, with 11 bases separating them. CDR3 length: 16 amino acids. Here the CDR3 reads CASSLRGRSSGNTIYF. As DNA, the CDR3 is TGTGCCAGCAGCTTACGAGGCCGGAGCTCTGGAAACACCATATATTTT.

The rearrangement links TRBV6-4 to TRBJ2-4; the D gene is possibly TRBD2 (5 bases). The CDR3 is 13 residues long. The ends were cut back, 3 bases at V and 9 bases at J, with 12 bases in the middle. Germline CDR1 is MRHNA and CDR2 is SNTAGT. DNA for the CDR3: TGTGCCAGCAGTGAGGACTTTGATGGCATTCAGTACTTC. Translating it yields CASSEDFDGIQYF.

This clone was seen only a few times. The CDR3 bases are TGTGCCAGTAGTATCGACAGAAGAAGCTCTGGGGCCAACGTCCTGACTTTC. This encodes CASSIDRRSSGANVLTF. The genes are TRBV19 and TRBJ2-6, with a tentative D call TRBD1 (5 bases). The V end was cut by 3 bases, the J end by 0 bases, with 12 bases between. The CDR3 runs 17 residues. Germline loops: CDR1 LNHDA, CDR2 SQIVND (reference sequence).

This clone was recorded once. The chain uses TRBV27 and TRBJ2-5; tentatively, D is TRBD2 (6 bases). CDR3 length equals 15 residues. With 3 bases removed from V and 5 bases from J, the gap between germline ends came to 16 bases. CDR1 and CDR2 (germline): MNHEY, SMNVEV (reference sequence). CDR3 bases: TGTGCCAGCAGTTTCGCGGGGAGTAGTTTCGAGACCCAGTACTTC. Translated, it gives CASSFAGSSFETQYF.

The chain recombines TRBV10-3 with TRBJ2-4, with a tentative D call TRBD2 (6 bases). The germline V gene encodes CDR1 ENHRY and CDR2 SYGVKD. Trimming shortened V by 4 bases and J by 2 bases, and 9 bases separated the two germline ends. The CDR3 loop spans 14 amino acids. The CDR3 sequence is CAISGGESKNIQYF. As DNA, the CDR3 is TGTGCCATCAGTGGGGGGGAGTCCAAAAACATTCAGTACTTC.

This sequence joins TRBV4-2 and TRBJ1-2, with TRBD1 matching 7 bases. V dropped 5 bases and J dropped 1; count of bases not matched to a gene: 4. CDR1 is LGHNA, CDR2 YNFKEQ, per germline. This CDR3 contains 14 residues. The DNA for the CDR3 is TGTGCCAGCAGCATTGGACAGGATAACTATGGCTACACCTTC. Protein product: CASSIGQDNYGYTF.

The rearrangement links TRBV6-6 to TRBJ2-7; D possibly corresponds to TRBD1 (5 bases). This CDR3 has 14 amino acids. Per the germline V gene, CDR1 is MNHNY and CDR2 is SVGAGI (reference sequence). The V gene lost 0 bases and the J gene lost 4 bases, with 10 bases spanning the gap. CDR3 sequence reads: CASSYSQDLYEQYV. CDR3 DNA: TGTGCCAGCAGTTACTCACAGGATTTATACGAGCAGTACGTC.

The chain joins TRBV24-1 to TRBJ2-1; 9 bases agree with TRBD2. V lost 3 bases and J lost 0; bases outside the gene matches: 2. Germline CDR1 KGHDR, CDR2 SFDVKD. This CDR3 region has 16 residues. CDR3 protein: CATSDNSGSSYNEQFF. CDR3 in DNA: TGTGCCACCAGTGATAATAGCGGGAGCTCCTACAATGAGCAGTTCTTC.

The J gene is TRBJ2-7, the V gene TRBV18; the D gene is possibly TRBD2 (7 bases). The V end was cut by 10 bases, the J end by 5 bases, with 15 bases between. This CDR3 has 12 amino acids. Germline values: CDR1 KGHSH, CDR2 LQKENI. CDR3 nucleotide sequence: TGTGCCACCAAGGGGGAGGGGAACGAGCAGTACGTC. The encoded protein is CATKGEGNEQYV.

This clone was observed a single time. The V and J genes are TRBV27 and TRBJ2-6, with TRBD2 identical over 9 bases. This CDR3 contains 22 residues. The V gene's germline CDR1 is MNHEY and CDR2 SMNVEV (reference sequence). V lost 4 bases, J lost 0 bases, and 19 bases stayed unmatched. The CDR3: CASSYLGAGVPSGTSGANVLTF. As DNA, the CDR3 is TGTGCCAGCAGTTACCTGGGGGCAGGGGTACCTAGCGGGACCTCTGGGGCCAACGTCCTGACTTTC.

The V call is TRBV2, the J call TRBJ2-1, with 11 bases identical to TRBD2. The CDR3 is 16 amino acids. Germline V gives CDR1 SNHLY, CDR2 FYNNEI. The junction had 6 bases not matched to a gene; V was cut back by 5 bases and J by 3 bases. The CDR3 DNA follows: TGTGCCAGCAGTACGGCCGGGACTAGCGGCTACAATGAGCAGTTCTTC. Protein: CASSTAGTSGYNEQFF.

The chain's CDR3 is CASRLYGDSYEQYV. CDR3 bases: TGTGCCAGCAGACTATACGGGGACTCCTACGAGCAGTACGTC. The J gene is TRBJ2-7, the V gene TRBV6-6, with a weak D call TRBD2 (5 bases). CDR1 MNHNY and CDR2 SVGAGI come from the germline V gene (reference sequence). V was cut by 6 bases and J by 0 bases, with 12 bases left in between. This CDR3 comprises 14 residues.

The rearrangement links TRBV5-1 to TRBJ2-2; D might be TRBD1 (5 bases). Germline values: CDR1 SGHRS, CDR2 YFSETQ. The CDR3 loop spans 17 amino acids. With 2 bases removed from V and 4 bases from J, the gap between germline ends came to 18 bases. The CDR3 region is CASSFGQGGVSTGELFF. The CDR3 DNA reads as TGCGCCAGCAGCTTCGGCCAGGGTGGGGTTTCCACCGGGGAGCTGTTTTTT.

The chain uses TRBV5-1 and TRBJ2-2; a weak D match, TRBD1 (5 bases). The V and J ends lost 6 bases and 5 bases respectively, with 20 bases between them. This CDR3 has 16 residues. In germline, CDR1 is SGHRS, CDR2 YFSETQ. This chain's CDR3 is CASIHAPQGSTGELFF. For the CDR3, the DNA is TGCGCCAGCATTCATGCGCCCCAGGGTAGTACCGGGGAGCTGTTTTTT.

The gene calls are TRBV4-1 and TRBJ1-3; 8 bases fit TRBD1. From germline, CDR1 is MGHRA and CDR2 YSYEKL. The J segment lost 4 bases and the V segment lost 3 bases, leaving 8 bases of the junction unmatched. The CDR3 runs 16 residues. The CDR3 DNA reads TGCGCCAGCAGCCAGCCTGACAGGGGAAGGGGAAACACCATATATTTT. It is translated as CASSQPDRGRGNTIYF.

The genes are TRBV11-2 and TRBJ1-6; 9 bases are shared with TRBD1. Germline values: CDR1 SGHAT, CDR2 FQNNGV. J was trimmed by 6 bases and V by 1 base; bases with no gene match: 4. CDR3 length: 16 amino acids. The CDR3 protein is CASSLARGQGNSPLHF. CDR3 coding DNA: TGTGCCAGCAGCTTAGCCCGGGGACAGGGTAATTCACCCCTCCACTTT.

The table lists this clone with a few counts. The gene calls are TRBV7-2 and TRBJ1-4; TRBD1 matches at 7 bases. The CDR3 is 15 amino acids. The J segment lost 4 bases and the V segment lost 5 bases, leaving 7 bases of the junction unmatched. The V gene's germline CDR1 is SGHTA and CDR2 FQGNSA. CDR3 amino acids: CASSAGTAHNEKLFF. Written as DNA, the CDR3 is TGTGCCAGCAGCGCTGGGACAGCCCATAATGAAAAACTGTTTTTT.

The rearrangement uses TRBV4-2 and TRBJ1-6, with 8 nucleotides matching TRBD1. The CDR3 totals 17 residues. Trimming removed 4 bases from V and 1 base from J; junction bases left unmatched: 6. CDR1 and CDR2 (germline): LGHNA, YNFKEQ. The CDR3 protein is CASSRDRGMSYNSPLHF. The CDR3 DNA reads as TGTGCCAGCAGCCGAGACAGGGGTATGTCCTATAATTCACCCCTCCACTTT.

This chain uses TRBV6-6 with TRBJ1-2; D gene unclear. From germline, CDR1 is MNHNY and CDR2 SVGAGI (reference sequence). This CDR3 is 15 amino acids long. V was shortened by 0 bases and J by 6 bases, with 14 bases between the two germline ends. This CDR3 is CASSYSSRKEDGYTF. The CDR3 nucleotides are TGTGCCAGCAGTTACTCGAGCAGGAAGGAGGATGGCTACACCTTC.

CDR3 residues: CASSLAGQPNAFF. The CDR3 DNA sequence: TGTGCCAGCAGCTTAGCGGGACAGCCAAACGCTTTCTTT. The rearrangement joins TRBV7-8 to TRBJ1-1; 7 positions match TRBD1. Per germline, CDR1 SGHVS and CDR2 FQNEAQ. The CDR3 has 13 residues. V lost 0 bases and J lost 11; bases outside the gene matches: 6.